This T cell receptor beta chain was documented in a study of a mutant IDH1 vaccine in newly diagnosed glioma (dated by TCRdb to about 2021). Regarding the study in general: Of the roughly 34 treated patients, 62.5% were male and approximately 38% were female, and the mean age was around 40 years. Prior to enrollment, standard therapy consisting of radiotherapy alone, temozolomide alone, or radiochemotherapy with temozolomide had been administered to patients, with the combination being received by most patients. Peripheral blood was drawn at six visits: V03 (baseline), V05, V07, V10, V12 and V13. For exploratory analyses, about two dozen treated patients had longitudinal TCRB deep sequencing done wherever samples were available. Beyond this particular receptor, the publication reports: Selection of PBMC samples for TCRB deep sequencing was based on availability. According to the authors, sample limitations meant that analyses of patient blood samples could not be reproduced. Immune responses induced by the vaccine were seen in 90% to 95% of patients across multiple MHC alleles. Pseudoprogression appeared unrelated to alterations in the top peripheral T cell clonotypes detected by TCRB sequencing.

On this clone itself: The specificity of this receptor is unknown. The sample holds no much larger clone one base away, and base qualities are not on file.

The protocol used for the library was the immunoSEQ multiplex PCR assay. Rearranged TCR beta chain sequences were amplified with the hsTCRB Kit following the manufacturer's protocol. TCRB libraries were sequenced on an Illumina MiSeq. The authors processed their data as follows. The proprietary platform of the kit vendor was used for demultiplexing, trimming and gene mapping. In TCRdb, the immuneACCESS table is reduced to in-frame sequences with V and J assigned. These tables do not hold every clone; where another copy was compared, an unresolved V gene accounts for under half, and the others remain unexplained. V, J and clone size were drawn from that table, and D and trimming were deduced from the DNA. For this sample there are 55,000 to 70,000 clones; 70% to 80% appear just once. Around 8.4% of the sample lies in the top ten. CDR1 and CDR2, looked up from the germline V gene, are SNHLY and FYNNEI. Relative to germline, V is missing 11 bases and J is missing 1 base, with 5 bases of the junction outside any gene match. From its cysteine to its phenylalanine, the CDR3 spans 13 amino acids. The DNA shown is the 39-base CDR3, in frame from base 1.

Per the publication, the time point label means: baseline, week 1 (first vaccination visit). What this sample's treatment or condition label stands for: pre-vaccination baseline after standard-of-care therapy. Donors had newly diagnosed WHO grade 3 or 4 IDH1-mutant astrocytomas with loss of nuclear ATRX. The samples were drawn from NOA16, a multicentre, single-arm, open-label phase I trial in Germany that tested a mutant IDH1 peptide vaccine in humans for the first time. Visit V03 blood draws served as the baseline sample for immunogenicity testing. Genomic DNA for TCRB sequencing was extracted from EDTA blood using the DNeasy Blood and Tissue Kit.

The chain links TRBV2 with TRBJ1-1; the junction holds 9 bases that match TRBD1. The sequence came from a man in his fifties with glioma. Sequenced here: PBMCs, sampled from a glioma patient treated with radiotherapy, temozolomide or both. This receptor has the CDR3 CAGRGQGNTEAFF. The DNA sequence is TGTGCCGGGCGGGGACAGGGGAACACTGAAGCTTTCTTT. Reference TRBV2 and TRBJ1-1 genes cover what lies past the CDR3, so the full variable domain is EPEVTQTPSHQVTQMGQEVILRCVPISNHLYFYWYRQILGQKVEFLVSFYNNEISEKSEIFDDQFSVERPDGSNFTLKIRSTKLEDSAMYFCAGRGQGNTEAFFGQGTRLTVV.